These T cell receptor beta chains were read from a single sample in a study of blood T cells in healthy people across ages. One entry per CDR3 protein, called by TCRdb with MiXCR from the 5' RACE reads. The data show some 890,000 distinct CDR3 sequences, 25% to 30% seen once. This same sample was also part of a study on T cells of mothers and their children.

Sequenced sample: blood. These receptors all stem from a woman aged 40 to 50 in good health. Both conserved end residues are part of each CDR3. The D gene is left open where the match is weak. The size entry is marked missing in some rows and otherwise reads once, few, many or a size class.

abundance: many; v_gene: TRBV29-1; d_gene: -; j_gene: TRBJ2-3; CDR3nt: TGCAGCGTTGAACAGGGCGCGGATACGCAGTATTTT; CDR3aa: CSVEQGADTQYF
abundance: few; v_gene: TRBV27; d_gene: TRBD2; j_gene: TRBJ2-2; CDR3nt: TGTGCCAGCAGTCCACAAAAGGGACTAGCGGGGCGGAGTGGGGAGCAGTTTTTT; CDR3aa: CASSPQKGLAGRSGEQFF
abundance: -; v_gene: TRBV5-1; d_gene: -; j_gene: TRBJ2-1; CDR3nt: TGCGCCAGCAGCTTGGGACAACTCGTCAATGAGCAGTTCTTC; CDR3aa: CASSLGQLVNEQFF
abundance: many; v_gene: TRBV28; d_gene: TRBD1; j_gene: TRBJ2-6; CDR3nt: TGTGCCAGCAGTTCCGGACAGGTCTCTGGGGCCAACGTCCTGACTTTC; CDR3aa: CASSSGQVSGANVLTF
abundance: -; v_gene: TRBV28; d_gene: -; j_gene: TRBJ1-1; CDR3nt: TGTGCCAGCTTCAGGGGTAAGGGCACTGAAGCTTTCTTT; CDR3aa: CASFRGKGTEAFF
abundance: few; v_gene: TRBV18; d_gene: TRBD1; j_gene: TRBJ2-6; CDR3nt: TGTGCCAGCTCACTACGACAGGGGGCGCCGCGGGCCAACGTCCTGACTTTC; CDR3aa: CASSLRQGAPRANVLTF
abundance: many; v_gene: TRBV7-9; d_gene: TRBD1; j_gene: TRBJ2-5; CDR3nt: TGTGCCAGCAGCTTAGGGGACAGGGAAAAAGAGACCCAGTACTTC; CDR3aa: CASSLGDREKETQYF
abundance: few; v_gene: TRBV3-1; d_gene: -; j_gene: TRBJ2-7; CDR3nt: TGTGCCAGCAGCCAAGATGGAGGGCACGAAGCCTACGAGCAGTACTTC; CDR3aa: CASSQDGGHEAYEQYF
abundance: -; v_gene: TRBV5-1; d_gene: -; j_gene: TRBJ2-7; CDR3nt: TGCGCCAGCAGTCCTGAGGTAGAGGGGTACAATGAGCAGTACTTC; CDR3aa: CASSPEVEGYNEQYF
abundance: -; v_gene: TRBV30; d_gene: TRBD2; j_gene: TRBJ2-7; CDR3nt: TGTGCCTGGAGTAGGAGACTGGGACTAGCGGAACCAACAACAACCGAGCAGTACTTC; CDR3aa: CAWSRRLGLAEPTTTEQYF
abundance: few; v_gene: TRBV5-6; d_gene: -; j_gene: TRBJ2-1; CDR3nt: TGTGCCAGTGGGGGTGGTCTAATCGACGAGCAGTTCTTC; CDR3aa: CASGGGLIDEQFF
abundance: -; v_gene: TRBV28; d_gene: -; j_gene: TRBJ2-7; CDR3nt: TGTGCCAGCAGGAGAGAAGCCTACGGGCAGTACTTC; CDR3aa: CASRREAYGQYF
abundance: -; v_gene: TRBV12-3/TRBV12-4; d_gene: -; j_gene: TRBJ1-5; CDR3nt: TGTGCCAGCAGTTTACTCAGTCAGCCCCAGCATTTT; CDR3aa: CASSLLSQPQHF
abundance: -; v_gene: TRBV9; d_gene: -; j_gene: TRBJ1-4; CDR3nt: TGTGCCAGCAGCGTGGGTAGGCTGTTTGGTGAAAAACTGTTTTTT; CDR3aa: CASSVGRLFGEKLFF
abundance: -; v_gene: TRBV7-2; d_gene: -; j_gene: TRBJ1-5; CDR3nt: TGTGCCAGCAGCCAAAGACAGGGCAATCAGCCCCAGCATTTT; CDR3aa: CASSQRQGNQPQHF
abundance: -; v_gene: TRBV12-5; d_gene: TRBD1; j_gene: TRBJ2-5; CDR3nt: TGTGCTAGTGGATCTGGGACAGGACAAGAGACCCAGTACTTC; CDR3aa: CASGSGTGQETQYF
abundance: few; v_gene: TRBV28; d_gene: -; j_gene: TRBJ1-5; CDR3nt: TGTGCCAGTTCCCTGTCCGCGGGGCCCCGCCAGCCCCAGCATTTT; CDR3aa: CASSLSAGPRQPQHF
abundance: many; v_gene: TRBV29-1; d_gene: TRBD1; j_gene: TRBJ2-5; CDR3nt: TGCAGCGTTGGATCGACAGGGGTGGGGACCCAGTACTTC; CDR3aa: CSVGSTGVGTQYF
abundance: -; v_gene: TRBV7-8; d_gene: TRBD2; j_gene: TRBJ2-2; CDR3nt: TGTGCCAGCAGCGCGGGACTAGCGGAGAACACCGGGGAGCTGTTTTTT; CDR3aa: CASSAGLAENTGELFF
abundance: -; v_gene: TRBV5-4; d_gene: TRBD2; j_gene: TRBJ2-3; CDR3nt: TGTGCCAGCAGCTTTATGCGGGGGACCGGGGATACGCAGTATTTT; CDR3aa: CASSFMRGTGDTQYF
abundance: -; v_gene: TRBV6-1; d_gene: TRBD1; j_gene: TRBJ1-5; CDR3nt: TGTGCCAGCAGTGGCCCCCGGGACAGGGGGTATAGCAATCAGCCCCAGCATTTT; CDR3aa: CASSGPRDRGYSNQPQHF
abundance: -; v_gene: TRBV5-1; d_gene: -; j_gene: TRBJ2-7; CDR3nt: TGCGCCAGCAGTCACGGGTTTGGGTACGAGCAGTACTTC; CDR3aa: CASSHGFGYEQYF
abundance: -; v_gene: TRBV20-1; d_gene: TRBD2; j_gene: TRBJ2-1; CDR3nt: TGCAGTGCTAGTCCCACTAGCGGGAGTTTAAATGAGCAGTTCTTC; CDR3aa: CSASPTSGSLNEQFF
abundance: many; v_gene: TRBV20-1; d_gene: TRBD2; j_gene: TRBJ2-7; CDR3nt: TGCAGTGCTAGACCGGGACTAGCGGGGGACGAGCAGTACTTC; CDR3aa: CSARPGLAGDEQYF
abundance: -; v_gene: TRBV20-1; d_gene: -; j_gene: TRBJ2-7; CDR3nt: TGCAGTGCTAGAATCCCGGGGACGTCTTGGGTTGGTGGGCAGTACTTC; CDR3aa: CSARIPGTSWVGGQYF
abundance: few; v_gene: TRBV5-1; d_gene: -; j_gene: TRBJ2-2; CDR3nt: TGCGCCTCGAGGGGGGTCGCGAACACCGGGGAGCTGTTTTTT; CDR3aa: CASRGVANTGELFF
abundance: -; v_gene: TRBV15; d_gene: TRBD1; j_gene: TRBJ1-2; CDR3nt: TGTGCCACCAGCAGAGGACAGGGGGCCTCTAATGGCTACACCTTC; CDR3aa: CATSRGQGASNGYTF
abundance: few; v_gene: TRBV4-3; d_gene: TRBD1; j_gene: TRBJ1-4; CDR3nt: TGCGCCAGCAGCCAAGACCCGGGACAGAGTGAAAAACTGTTTTTT; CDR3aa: CASSQDPGQSEKLFF
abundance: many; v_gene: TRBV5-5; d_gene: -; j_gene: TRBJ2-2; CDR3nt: TGTGCCAGCAGCTACTCAGCCACCGGGGAGCTGTTTTTT; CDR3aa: CASSYSATGELFF
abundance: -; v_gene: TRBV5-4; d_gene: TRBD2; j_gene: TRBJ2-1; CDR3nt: TGTGCCAGCAGCGCCCGCAAGGCCAGCGGGGGGGGGAATGAGCAGTTCTTC; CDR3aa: CASSARKASGGGNEQFF
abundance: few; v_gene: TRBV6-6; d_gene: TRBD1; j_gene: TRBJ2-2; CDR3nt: TGTGCCAGCAGTTACTCTCGGACAGGGGTGGACGGGGAGCTGTTTTTT; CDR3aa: CASSYSRTGVDGELFF
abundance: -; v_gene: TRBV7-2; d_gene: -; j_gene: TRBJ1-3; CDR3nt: TGTGCCAGCAGCTTAGGTCGGCCCTCTGGAAACACCATATATTTT; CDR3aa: CASSLGRPSGNTIYF
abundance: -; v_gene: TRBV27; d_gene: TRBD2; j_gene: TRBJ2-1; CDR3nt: TGTGCCAGCAGTATCCTAGCGGGGGGCAATGAGCAGTTCTTC; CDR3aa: CASSILAGGNEQFF
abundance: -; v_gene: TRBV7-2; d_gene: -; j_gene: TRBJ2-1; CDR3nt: TGTGCCGGCAGCCTCTCGGGGAGCTCCTACAATGAGCAGTTCTTC; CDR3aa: CAGSLSGSSYNEQFF
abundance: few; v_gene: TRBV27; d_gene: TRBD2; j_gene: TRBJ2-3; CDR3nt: TGTGCCAGCAGTTTATCGCTAGCGGGGGGGCCTACAGATACGCAGTATTTT; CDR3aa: CASSLSLAGGPTDTQYF
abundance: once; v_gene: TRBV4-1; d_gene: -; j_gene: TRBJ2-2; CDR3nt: TGCGCCAGCAGCCAAGATAGGACTACCGGGGAGCTGTTTTTT; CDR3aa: CASSQDRTTGELFF
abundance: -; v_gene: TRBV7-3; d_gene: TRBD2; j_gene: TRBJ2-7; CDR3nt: TGTGCCAGCAGCTTAACCTCGGCCAGCGGGGGGTACAATGAGCAGTACTTC; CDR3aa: CASSLTSASGGYNEQYF
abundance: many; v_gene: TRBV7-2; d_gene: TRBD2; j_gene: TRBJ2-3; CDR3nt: TGTGCCAGCAGCCCCAATCAGCGGGGGGGGATAGATACGCAGTATTTT; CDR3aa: CASSPNQRGGIDTQYF
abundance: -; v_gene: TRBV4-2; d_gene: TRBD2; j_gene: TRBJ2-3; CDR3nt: TGTGCCAGCAGCGAGGGACTAGCGAAAGATACGCAGTATTTT; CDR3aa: CASSEGLAKDTQYF
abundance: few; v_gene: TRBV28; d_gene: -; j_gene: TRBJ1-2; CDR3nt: TGTGCCAGCAGTGGACTGGGGGATTGGGGTTACACCTTC; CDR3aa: CASSGLGDWGYTF
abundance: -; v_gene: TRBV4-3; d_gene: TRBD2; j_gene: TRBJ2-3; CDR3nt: TGCGCCAGCAGCCAAGGTCTAGCGGGGGATACAGATACGCAGTATTTT; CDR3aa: CASSQGLAGDTDTQYF
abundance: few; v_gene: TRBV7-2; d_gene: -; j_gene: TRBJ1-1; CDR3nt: TGTGCCAGCAGCTTAATAGAAGAAGCTTTCTTT; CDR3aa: CASSLIEEAFF
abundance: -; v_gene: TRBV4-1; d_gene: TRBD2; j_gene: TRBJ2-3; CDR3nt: TGCGCCAGCAGCCAAGAAGGCATGGTAGCGGGGAGACCTAGCACAGATACGCAGTATTTT; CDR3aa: CASSQEGMVAGRPSTDTQYF
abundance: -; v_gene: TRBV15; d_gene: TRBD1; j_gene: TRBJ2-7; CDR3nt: TGTGCCACCAGCAGAGCCCGGGACAGAGGAAACGAGCAGTACTTC; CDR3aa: CATSRARDRGNEQYF
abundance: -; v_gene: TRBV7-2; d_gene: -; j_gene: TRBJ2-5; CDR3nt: TGTGCCAGCAGCTTAACGGGGCTAGGGAGTGAGACCCAGTACTTC; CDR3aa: CASSLTGLGSETQYF
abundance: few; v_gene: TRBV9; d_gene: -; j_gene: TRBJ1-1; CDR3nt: TGTGCCAGCAGCGTAGGGGGAGGGGTGAACACTGAAGCTTTCTTT; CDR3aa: CASSVGGGVNTEAFF
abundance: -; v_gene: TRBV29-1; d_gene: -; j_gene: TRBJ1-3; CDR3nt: TGCAGCGTTGAATACGGTCGCTCTGGAAACACCATATATTTT; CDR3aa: CSVEYGRSGNTIYF
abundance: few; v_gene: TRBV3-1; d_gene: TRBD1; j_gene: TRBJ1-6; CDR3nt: TGTGCCAGCAGCCCGACAGGGCCTTATAATTCACCCCTCCACTTT; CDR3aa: CASSPTGPYNSPLHF
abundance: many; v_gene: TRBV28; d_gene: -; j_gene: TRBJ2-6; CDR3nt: TGTGCCAGCAGCCCCCGGGTGGGGGCCAACGTCCTGACTTTC; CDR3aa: CASSPRVGANVLTF
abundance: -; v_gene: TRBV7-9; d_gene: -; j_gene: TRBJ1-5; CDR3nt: TGTGCCAGCAGCTCCCAGTTGGACAGCAATCAGCCCCAGCATTTT; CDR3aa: CASSSQLDSNQPQHF
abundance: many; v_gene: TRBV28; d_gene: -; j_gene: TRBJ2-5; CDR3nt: TGTGCCAGCAACCCGGGTGGGATAGAGACCCAGTACTTC; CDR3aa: CASNPGGIETQYF
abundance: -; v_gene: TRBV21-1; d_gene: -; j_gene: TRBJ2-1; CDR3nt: TGTGCCAGTAGCCAAGCTAACCCCTACAATGAGCAGTTCTTC; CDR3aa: CASSQANPYNEQFF
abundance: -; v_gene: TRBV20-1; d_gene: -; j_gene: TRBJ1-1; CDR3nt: TGCAGTGCTAGAGTTTCGAGCCTTGAAGCTTTCTTT; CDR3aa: CSARVSSLEAFF
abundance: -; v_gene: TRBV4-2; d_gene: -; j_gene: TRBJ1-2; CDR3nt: TGTGCCAGCAGCCAAGGAGCTCGGACAGCCTATGGCTACACCTTC; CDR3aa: CASSQGARTAYGYTF
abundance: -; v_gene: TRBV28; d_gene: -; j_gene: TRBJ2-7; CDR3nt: TGTGCCGGCAGACCCTCGGGACTCCTCTACGAGCAGTACTTC; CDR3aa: CAGRPSGLLYEQYF
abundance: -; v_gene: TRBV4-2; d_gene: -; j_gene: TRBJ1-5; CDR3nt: TGTGCCAGCAGCCAAGTGGGGGATAATCAGCCCCAGCATTTT; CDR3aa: CASSQVGDNQPQHF
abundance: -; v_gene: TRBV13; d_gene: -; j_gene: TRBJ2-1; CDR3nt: TGTGCCAGCAGCTTAGGGACAAACTACAATGAGCAGTTCTTC; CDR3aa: CASSLGTNYNEQFF
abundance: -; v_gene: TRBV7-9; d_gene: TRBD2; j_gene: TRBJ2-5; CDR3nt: TGTGCCAGCAGCTTTGCGGGGGGGAAGGAGACCCAGTACTTC; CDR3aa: CASSFAGGKETQYF
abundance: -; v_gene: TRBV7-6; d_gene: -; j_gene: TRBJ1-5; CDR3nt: TGTGCCAGCAGCTTATTCAGAGGATGGCCCCAGCATTTT; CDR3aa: CASSLFRGWPQHF